The sequence of this T cell receptor (beta chain) was determined in a study of blood T cell repertoires in COVID-19 (dated by TCRdb to 2018 to 2021). About the investigation overall: Collaborator samples came from the United States, Italy and Spain and covered acute and convalescent phases of COVID-19. The prospective study material was composed of cDNA or gDNA derived from T cells, B-cell-depleted T cells, or PBMCs. The dataset comprised deeply sampled blood TCRbeta repertoires from subjects exposed to, actively infected with, or recovered from COVID-19. The repertoires were made available in a free public database intended to serve as a resource for research on the immune response to SARS-CoV-2. Samples came from the ongoing ImmuneRACE study (first 160 participants) plus 1,254 subjects from 6 global collaborators. Sample metadata almost always included a de-identified subject ID, COVID-19 status, age in years and sex. Where available, HLA class I and class II types were obtained from metadata supplied by the sample provider rather than from assay-based typing. Paper-wide results and their limitations: How much clinical and demographic metadata was included differed by source and by participant, and the metadata was provided uncurated.

The immunoSEQ Assay, a bias-controlled multiplex PCR, was used to amplify TCRbeta CDR3 regions from genomic DNA. In the authors' own workflow: The number of nucleated cells in each sample was estimated from the amplification of reference gene primers within the assay. To quantify the absolute abundance of each unique TCRbeta CDR3 rearrangement, sequence reads were collapsed and filtered. For each sample, productive Simpson clonality was calculated by taking the square root of Simpson's diversity index across productive rearrangements. The table comes from immuneACCESS by way of TCRdb, which keeps in-frame sequences with V and J called. Part of the clones is missing from these tables; in studies checked, under half for an unresolved V gene and the rest for unknown reasons. Clonal size and the V and J genes are those of that table, whereas D and trimming came from the DNA. This sample lists around 190,000 clones; about 87% were detected once. Around 10% of the sample is held by the ten biggest clonotypes.

With respect to this clone: The specificity of this receptor is unknown. No much larger clone exists at a distance of one base, and base qualities are not known.

CDR1 and CDR2, looked up from the germline V gene, are SGHAT and FQNNGV. V and J are trimmed by 4 bases and 13 bases, and the gene matches miss 7 bases of the junction. The CDR3, cysteine through phenylalanine, is 12 amino acids long. The sequence is cut down to CDR3 DNA, 36 bases in frame from base 1. Participants in the prospective study were enrolled through a virtual design, were aged about 18 to 89 years, and lived in approximately 24 United States geographic areas. In the prospective study, participants were assigned to cohorts based on the clinical history participants reported in a screening survey and a study questionnaire. In the prospective study, whole blood, serum and a nasopharyngeal or oropharyngeal swab were collected from each participant by mobile phlebotomists. Prospective study participants could optionally give additional blood draws and questionnaires over a roughly 2-month period. Before DNA extraction, blood samples from the prospective study were shipped at room temperature or frozen.

The sequence was collected from a man between 18 and 29 years old with acute COVID-19. The chain joins TRBV11-2 to TRBJ1-1; 9 central nucleotides agree with TRBD1. Sequenced input: PBMCs or T cells enriched from blood (not recorded which). Here the CDR3 is given as CASSSQGQGNFF. The nucleotide sequence reads TGTGCCAGCAGCTCACAGGGACAGGGTAATTTCTTT.